These 29 T cell receptor beta chains originate from one sample sequenced in a study of shared clonotypes between healthy human individuals. Assay used: immunoSEQ multiplex PCR; TCRdb lists only in-frame clones, some missing. Of more than 1 million clones listed, approximately 80% were seen once; the top ten hold approximately 0.5%. The sequenced sample was memory CD4+ T cells from PBMCs. Noted subset: CD45RA-negative fraction. Receptors originate from a man between 18 and 29 years old in good health. Some clones in this sample may be carry-over from other donors' samples.

This chain links TRBV6-4 with TRBJ2-2, with D possibly being TRBD2 (5 bases). Germline V CDR1 and CDR2: MRHNA, SNTAGT. CDR3 length: 16 amino acids. The V gene lost 5 bases and the J gene lost 1 base, with 14 bases spanning the gap. In DNA form, the CDR3 reads TGTGCCAGCAGTCCCTATTCCGCGGGGAACACCGGGGAGCTGTTTTTT. Protein: CASSPYSAGNTGELFF.

The V call is TRBV5-1, the J call TRBJ1-5; 9 bases match TRBD1. Trimming cost V 4 bases and J 0 bases; bases outside gene matches: 8. This CDR3 has 17 residues. Per the germline V gene, CDR1 is SGHRS and CDR2 is YFSETQ. CDR3 nucleotide sequence: TGCGCCAGCAGCCCCGGGACAGGGATCCATAGCAATCAGCCCCAGCATTTT. It specifies CASSPGTGIHSNQPQHF.

This chain joins TRBV30 and TRBJ2-6; D not resolved. V shed 5 bases and J shed 1 base, with 15 bases lying between them. Per the germline V gene, CDR1 is GTSNPN and CDR2 is SVGIG (reference sequence). The CDR3 is 16 residues long. CDR3: CAWYQVLASGANVLTF. The CDR3 DNA follows: TGTGCCTGGTATCAGGTCTTGGCATCTGGGGCCAACGTCCTGACTTTC.

The chain has TRBV18 and TRBJ2-7; D is uncertain. V shed 1 base and J shed 2 bases, with 9 bases lying between them. There are 14 residues in the CDR3. Germline CDR1 reads KGHSH; CDR2 reads LQKENI. The CDR3 nucleotides are TGTGCCAGCTCACCACTAGACTCGGCCTACGAGCAGTACTTC. This encodes CASSPLDSAYEQYF.

In its sample, this clone was seen many times. The chain uses TRBV27 and TRBJ1-3, with D tentatively TRBD1 (5 bases). This CDR3 spans 16 amino acids. The germline V gene encodes CDR1 MNHEY and CDR2 SMNVEV (reference sequence). Trimming shortened V by 2 bases and J by 5 bases, and 16 bases separated the two germline ends. The CDR3 coding sequence is TGTGCCAGCAGTTTAAAGGTCCAGGGCGCCAGAAACACCATATATTTT. It translates to CASSLKVQGARNTIYF.

The chain carries TRBV30 and TRBJ2-1, with D tentatively TRBD1 (5 bases). This CDR3 region has 14 residues. Germline values: CDR1 GTSNPN, CDR2 SVGIG (reference sequence). Trimming shortened V by 4 bases and J by 5 bases, and 15 bases separated the two germline ends. CDR3 bases: TGTGCCTGGAAAAAGGGGATCTATAACAATGAGCAGTTCTTC. Translation gives CAWKKGIYNNEQFF. Complete variable domain (other parts from reference TRBV30 and TRBJ2-1): SQTIHQWPATLVQPVGSPLSLECTVEGTSNPNLYWYRQAAGRGLQLLFYSVGIGQISSEVPQNLSASRPQDRQFILSSKKLLLSDSGFYLCAWKKGIYNNEQFFGPGTRLTVL.

This clone appeared a single time. V usage is TRBV6-1 and J usage is TRBJ1-1, with a weak D call TRBD1 (6 bases). The CDR3 loop spans 15 amino acids. Germline V lookup: CDR1 MNHNS, CDR2 SASEGT. Trimming shortened V by 7 bases and J by 3 bases, and 18 bases separated the two germline ends. The CDR3 DNA follows: TGTGCCAGCACCTTAAGAAGGGGGAAGGACACTGAAGCTTTCTTT. Translation: CASTLRRGKDTEAFF.

The chain is built from TRBV5-1 and TRBJ1-1; D is unclear. The CDR3 totals 16 residues. Trimming left V 2 bases short and J 0 bases short, with 14 bases between. The germline V gene has CDR1 SGHRS and CDR2 YFSETQ. The CDR3 bases are TGCGCCAGCAGCTTCACTCCTTCAACCCTGAACACTGAAGCTTTCTTT. This gives the protein CASSFTPSTLNTEAFF. Full variable domain (missing parts from reference TRBV5-1 and TRBJ1-1): KAGVTQTPRYLIKTRGQQVTLSCSPISGHRSVSWYQQTPGQGLQFLFEYFSETQRNKGNFPGRFSGRQFSNSRSEMNVSTLELGDSALYLCASSFTPSTLNTEAFFGQGTRLTVV.

The V and J genes are TRBV7-8 and TRBJ2-7, with 10 bases that match TRBD1. The junction had 3 bases not matched to a gene; V was cut back by 4 bases and J by 3 bases. Germline values: CDR1 SGHVS, CDR2 FQNEAQ. This CDR3 is 14 amino acids long. The CDR3 here is CASSSGQGDYEQYF. The CDR3 DNA reads TGTGCCAGCAGCTCAGGACAGGGGGACTACGAGCAGTACTTC.

This rearrangement joins TRBV5-3 to TRBJ1-5; perhaps TRBD1 as D (5 bases). TRBV5-3 is an ORF for which the function is uncertain. The V and J ends lost 4 bases and 4 bases respectively, with 21 bases between them. The CDR3 is 17 amino acids. As DNA, the CDR3 is TGTGCCAGAAGCGCCGGGACGGAGGGAACTTGGAATCAGCCCCAGCATTTT. Translation gives CARSAGTEGTWNQPQHF.

This chain links TRBV30 with TRBJ2-1, with D possibly TRBD1 on 6 matching bases. Trimming left V 4 bases short and J 4 bases short, with 23 bases between. Germline V gene data show CDR1 as GTSNPN and CDR2 as SVGIG (reference sequence). The length of the CDR3 is 17 residues. CDR3 region: CAWTPLRRDNSYNEQFF. CDR3 DNA: TGTGCCTGGACCCCATTACGACGGGACAACTCTTACAATGAGCAGTTCTTC.

The chain uses TRBV28 and TRBJ2-7; 8 bases line up with TRBD2. The germline CDR1 and CDR2 sequences are MDHEN and SYDVKM. The CDR3 is 17 amino acids. V lost 6 bases to trimming and J lost 1 base; unmatched junction nucleotides: 14. The CDR3 protein is CASSPSLGAGVSYEQYF. The DNA for the CDR3 is TGTGCCAGCAGCCCGTCTCTCGGAGCGGGAGTTTCCTACGAGCAGTACTTC.

The chain recombines TRBV2 with TRBJ1-3; no clear D. In germline, CDR1 is SNHLY, CDR2 FYNNEI. With 8 bases removed from V and 4 bases from J, the gap between germline ends came to 9 bases. The CDR3 has 12 amino acids. The CDR3 reads CASYSLGNTIYF. The CDR3 DNA sequence: TGTGCCAGCTATTCTTTGGGAAACACCATATATTTT.

The genes are TRBV11-1 and TRBJ2-2, with D perhaps matching TRBD2 (5 bases). The CDR3 is 15 amino acids. Trimming removed 1 base at V and 7 bases at J, with 13 bases between. Germline V CDR1 and CDR2: SGHAT, FQDESV (reference sequence). The CDR3 coding sequence is TGTGCCAGCAGCTTAGGGGTGGGAGCGGTCGGGGAGCTGTTTTTT. Translation: CASSLGVGAVGELFF.

The CDR3 loop is CASSVDSSNQPQHF. In nucleotides, the CDR3 is TGTGCCAGCAGCGTAGACAGTAGCAATCAGCCCCAGCATTTT. The chain carries TRBV9 and TRBJ1-5; D uncertain. V dropped 0 bases and J dropped 0 bases, with 4 bases sitting between them. The germline gives CDR1 SGDLS, CDR2 YYNGEE. The CDR3 consists of 14 residues.

V gene TRBV7-2 combines with J gene TRBJ2-7, with 8 nucleotides matching TRBD1. V shed 5 bases, J shed 3 bases, and the junction held 12 bases outside the gene matches. The CDR3 is 16 amino acids. CDR1 and CDR2 from the germline V gene are SGHTA and FQGNSA. The chain's CDR3 is CASSHLRAGGFYEQYF. The CDR3 region has the DNA TGTGCCAGCAGCCACCTTAGGGCAGGGGGCTTCTACGAGCAGTACTTC.

The J gene is TRBJ2-7, the V gene TRBV6-6; D assignment may be TRBD1 or TRBD2 (5 bases each). Per the germline V gene, CDR1 is MNHNY and CDR2 is SVGAGI (reference sequence). Trimming took 5 bases from V and 5 from J, leaving 16 bases between them. This CDR3 has 14 amino acids. The CDR3 loop is CASSRRGQPNEQYF. In DNA form, the CDR3 reads TGTGCCAGCAGTCGCCGGGGCCAACCTAACGAGCAGTACTTC.

On this clone itself: This may be a read error, as it is one base from a much larger clone. V and J are TRBV11-2 and TRBJ2-1; TRBD1 is a possible D gene (6 bases). The CDR3 consists of 13 residues. V dropped 5 bases and J dropped 5 bases, with 10 bases sitting between them. Germline V CDR1 and CDR2: SGHAT, FQNNGV. The DNA for the CDR3 is TGTGCCAGCAGCCACGGACAGAACAATGAGCAGTTCTTC. Amino acid sequence: CASSHGQNNEQFF.

Remarks on this clone: Other DNA sequences in the same sample also yield this CDR3. The gene calls are TRBV7-2 and TRBJ2-7; maybe TRBD2 (6 bases). This CDR3 region has 13 residues. Germline V gene data show CDR1 as SGHTA and CDR2 as FQGNSA. V lost 5 bases and J 5 bases, leaving 13 bases between the germline ends. CDR3 protein: CASSPRGGDEQYF. The CDR3 DNA sequence: TGTGCCAGCAGCCCGCGGGGTGGCGACGAGCAGTACTTC.

V usage is TRBV5-1 and J usage is TRBJ1-2, with D perhaps TRBD1 (5 bases). V shed 4 bases and J shed 3 bases, with 16 bases lying between them. The germline V gene encodes CDR1 SGHRS and CDR2 YFSETQ. This CDR3 spans 15 amino acids. This CDR3 is CASSPLGGGDYGYTF. The CDR3 bases are TGCGCCAGCAGCCCCCTCGGCGGGGGGGACTATGGCTACACCTTC.

This sequence joins TRBV4-1 and TRBJ1-2; a weak D match, TRBD1 (5 bases). This CDR3 has 15 residues. The V gene lost 6 bases and the J gene lost 0 bases, with 14 bases spanning the gap. Germline CDR1 is MGHRA and CDR2 is YSYEKL. This CDR3 is CASSLRQLTNYGYTF. In DNA, the CDR3 is TGCGCCAGCAGTCTACGACAGTTAACTAACTATGGCTACACCTTC.

The chain couples TRBV11-3 to TRBJ2-1; D uncertain. This CDR3 region has 13 residues. V was clipped by 6 bases and J by 7 bases, with 13 bases between them. In germline, CDR1 is SGHNT, CDR2 YENEEA. In DNA, the CDR3 is TGTGCCAGCAGTCCCCAAAGCGTGAATGAGCAGTTCTTC. It specifies CASSPQSVNEQFF.

V gene TRBV10-1 combines with J gene TRBJ2-1; 10 bases are a match to TRBD2. Germline CDR1 and CDR2: WNHNN and SYGVQD (reference sequence). The CDR3 sequence is 15 residues long. V lost 7 bases, J lost 6 bases, and 9 bases stayed unmatched. The CDR3 nucleotides read TGCGCCAGCACCTCTAGCGGGAGTGGGAGCAATGAGCAGTTCTTC. As protein: CASTSSGSGSNEQFF.

This chain joins TRBV19 and TRBJ2-2; 7 bases are shared with TRBD1. Germline V gene data show CDR1 as LNHDA and CDR2 as SQIVND (reference sequence). CDR3 length: 13 residues. Germline trimming cut 7 bases from V and 4 bases from J; bases unmatched to any gene: 3. The CDR3 loop reads CASTTGRTGELFF. CDR3 bases: TGTGCCAGTACGACAGGGCGCACCGGGGAGCTGTTTTTT.

The chain uses TRBV4-2 and TRBJ2-3; the match to TRBD2 covers 14 bases. This CDR3 is 21 amino acids long. V shed 2 bases, J shed 4 bases, and the junction held 17 bases outside the gene matches. Per germline, CDR1 LGHNA and CDR2 YNFKEQ. The CDR3 DNA follows: TGTGCCAGCAGCCAACCAAGGCAGACTAGCGGGAGGGCCCGATGGGCAGATACGCAGTATTTT. It codes for CASSQPRQTSGRARWADTQYF.

This clone was observed a handful of times. V and J are TRBV7-8 and TRBJ1-1; a possible D gene is TRBD1 (5 bases). CDR1 and CDR2 from the germline V gene are SGHVS and FQNEAQ. Between the trimmed V and J ends, which lost 0 bases and 10 bases, there was a span of 12 bases. The CDR3 is 13 residues long. CDR3 protein: CASSLAGREAAFF. CDR3 DNA sequence: TGTGCCAGCAGCTTAGCCGGCAGGGAGGCAGCTTTCTTT.

CDR3 coding DNA: TGTGCCAGCTCACCACCCGGGGTCTATGGCTACACCTTC. The encoded protein is CASSPPGVYGYTF. The chain employs TRBV18 and TRBJ1-2; D not resolved. V was clipped by 0 bases and J by 4 bases, with 6 bases between them. The CDR3 spans 13 residues. Germline CDR1 and CDR2: KGHSH and LQKENI. Full variable domain (missing parts from reference TRBV18 and TRBJ1-2): NAGVMQNPRHLVRRRGQEARLRCSPMKGHSHVYWYRQLPEEGLKFMVYLQKENIIDESGMPKERFSAEFPKEGPSILRIQQVVRGDSAAYFCASSPPGVYGYTFGSGTRLTVV.

The V call is TRBV4-3, the J call TRBJ1-5; D unclear. Trimming pared 0 bases from V and 5 bases from J, leaving 5 bases between. The CDR3 length is 13 residues. The germline gives CDR1 LGHNA, CDR2 YSLEER. DNA for the CDR3: TGCGCCAGCAGCCAAGAGTTGGATCAGCCCCAGCATTTT. Its translation: CASSQELDQPQHF.

This clone was seen many times. The CDR3 is CASSQGSTGGYEQYF. In nucleotides, the CDR3 is TGCGCCAGCAGCCAAGGCTCCACAGGGGGCTACGAGCAGTACTTC. The chain is built from TRBV4-3 and TRBJ2-7; 8 bases are a match to TRBD1. Trimming took 1 base from V and 3 from J; bases not matched to a gene: 5. This CDR3 has 15 residues. Per germline, CDR1 LGHNA and CDR2 YSLEER.